The entry below gives a single T cell receptor beta chain sequence along with its context. Germline CDR1 is SQVTM and CDR2 is ANQGSEA. V was pared by 4 bases and J by 2 bases, with 5 bases between. This CDR3 is built from 11 residues. With a J-beta primer mix and a sample-barcoded 5' primer, a second PCR ran roughly 6 to 11 cycles. Tagging of each cDNA molecule was performed by a template-switch adaptor with 12 random nucleotides. One entry per CDR3 protein results from TCRdb running MiXCR on the 5' RACE reads. The table records about 1.4 million distinct CDR3 sequences, roughly 60% of them present only once. The data originate from a study of blood T cells in healthy people across ages. Study overall: About one barcoded TCR beta cDNA was captured per two T cells.

V and J are TRBV29-1 and TRBJ1-2; D call uncertain. The source material was blood. This clonotype originated in a young man in good health. The CDR3 bases are TGCAGCGTTGCTGAGAACTATGGCTACACCTTC. Its translation is CSVAENYGYTF. Full variable domain (remainder filled in from reference TRBV29-1 and TRBJ1-2): SAVISQKPSRDICQRGTSLTIQCQVDSQVTMMFWYRQQPGQSLTLIATANQGSEATYESGFVIDKFPISRPNLTFSTLTVSNMSPEDSSIYLCSVAENYGYTFGSGTRLTVV.